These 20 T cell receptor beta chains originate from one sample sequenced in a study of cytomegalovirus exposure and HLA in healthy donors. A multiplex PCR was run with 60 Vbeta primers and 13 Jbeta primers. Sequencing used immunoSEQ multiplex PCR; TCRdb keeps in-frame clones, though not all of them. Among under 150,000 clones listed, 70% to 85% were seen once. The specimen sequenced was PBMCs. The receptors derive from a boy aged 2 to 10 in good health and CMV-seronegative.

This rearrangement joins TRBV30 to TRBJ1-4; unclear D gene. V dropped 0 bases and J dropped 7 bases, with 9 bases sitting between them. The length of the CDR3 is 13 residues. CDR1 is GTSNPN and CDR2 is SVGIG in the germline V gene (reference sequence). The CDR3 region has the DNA TGTGCCTGGAGTGTACGAGGCGCTGAAAAACTGTTTTTT. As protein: CAWSVRGAEKLFF.

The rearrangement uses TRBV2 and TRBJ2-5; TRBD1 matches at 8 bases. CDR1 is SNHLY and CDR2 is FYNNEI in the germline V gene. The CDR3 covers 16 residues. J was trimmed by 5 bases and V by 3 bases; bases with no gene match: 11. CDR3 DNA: TGTGCCAGCAGTGAGGGTGCGACAGGGGAAGGGGAGACCCAGTACTTC. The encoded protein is CASSEGATGEGETQYF.

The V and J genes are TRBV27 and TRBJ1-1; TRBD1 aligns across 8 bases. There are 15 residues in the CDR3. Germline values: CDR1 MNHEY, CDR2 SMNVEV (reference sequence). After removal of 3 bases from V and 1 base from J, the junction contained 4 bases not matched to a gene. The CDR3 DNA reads TGTGCCAGCAGTTTGACAGGGGACGCGAACACTGAAGCTTTCTTT. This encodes CASSLTGDANTEAFF.

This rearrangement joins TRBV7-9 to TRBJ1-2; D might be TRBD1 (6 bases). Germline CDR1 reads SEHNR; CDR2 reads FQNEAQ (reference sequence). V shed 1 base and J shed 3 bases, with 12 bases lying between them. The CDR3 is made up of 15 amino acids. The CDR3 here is CASSLVTGGHYGYTF. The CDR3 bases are TGTGCCAGCAGCTTAGTGACGGGGGGCCACTATGGCTACACCTTC.

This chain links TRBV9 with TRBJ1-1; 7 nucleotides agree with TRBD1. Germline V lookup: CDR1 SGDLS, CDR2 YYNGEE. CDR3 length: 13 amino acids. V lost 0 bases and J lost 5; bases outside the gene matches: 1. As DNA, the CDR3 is TGTGCCAGCAGCGTAGACAGGGGTACTGAAGCTTTCTTT. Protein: CASSVDRGTEAFF.

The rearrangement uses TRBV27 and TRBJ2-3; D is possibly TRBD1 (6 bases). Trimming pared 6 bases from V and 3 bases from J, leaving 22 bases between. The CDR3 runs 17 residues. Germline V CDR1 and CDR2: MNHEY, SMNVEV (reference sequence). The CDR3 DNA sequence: TGTGCCAGCAGATGGGGGCGGCCCTACAGTAATACAGATACGCAGTATTTT. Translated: CASRWGRPYSNTDTQYF.

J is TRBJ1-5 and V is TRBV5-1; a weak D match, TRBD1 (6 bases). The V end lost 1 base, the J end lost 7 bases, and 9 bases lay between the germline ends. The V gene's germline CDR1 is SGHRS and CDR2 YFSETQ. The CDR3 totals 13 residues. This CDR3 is CASSLKGEQPQHF. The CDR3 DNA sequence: TGCGCCAGCAGCTTGAAGGGGGAGCAGCCCCAGCATTTT.

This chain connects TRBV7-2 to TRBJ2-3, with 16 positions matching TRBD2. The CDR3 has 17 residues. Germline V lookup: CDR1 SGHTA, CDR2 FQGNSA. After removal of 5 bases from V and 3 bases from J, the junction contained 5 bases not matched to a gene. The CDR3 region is CASSPQGLAGGTDTQYF. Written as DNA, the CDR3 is TGTGCCAGCAGCCCCCAGGGACTAGCGGGGGGGACAGATACGCAGTATTTT.

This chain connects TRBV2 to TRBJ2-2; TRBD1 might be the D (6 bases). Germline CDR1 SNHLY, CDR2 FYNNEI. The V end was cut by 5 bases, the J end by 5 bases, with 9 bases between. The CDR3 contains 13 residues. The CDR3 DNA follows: TGTGCCAGCAGTCCACAGGGAACCGGGGAGCTGTTTTTT. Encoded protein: CASSPQGTGELFF.

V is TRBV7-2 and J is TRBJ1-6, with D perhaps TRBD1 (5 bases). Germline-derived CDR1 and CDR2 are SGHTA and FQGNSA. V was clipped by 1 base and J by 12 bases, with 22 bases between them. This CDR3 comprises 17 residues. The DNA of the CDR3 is TGTGCCAGCAGCTTAGGTCAGGGCCCTACCCCCCTGGAACCCCTCCACTTT. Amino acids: CASSLGQGPTPLEPLHF.

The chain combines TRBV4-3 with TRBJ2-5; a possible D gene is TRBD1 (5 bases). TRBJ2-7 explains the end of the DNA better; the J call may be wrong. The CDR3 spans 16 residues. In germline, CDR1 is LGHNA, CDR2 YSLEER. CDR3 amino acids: CASSQDRAQLTYEQYF. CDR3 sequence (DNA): TGCGCCAGCAGCCAAGACAGGGCCCAACTCACCTACGAGCAGTACTTC.

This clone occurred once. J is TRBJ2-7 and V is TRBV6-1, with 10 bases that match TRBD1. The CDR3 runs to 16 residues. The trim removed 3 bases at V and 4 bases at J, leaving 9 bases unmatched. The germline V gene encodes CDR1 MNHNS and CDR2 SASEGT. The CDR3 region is CASSDGAGQGIYEQYF. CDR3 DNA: TGTGCCAGCAGTGATGGAGCGGGACAGGGGATATACGAGCAGTACTTC.

In DNA, the CDR3 is TGCGCCAGCAGCTTCTTTCCAGGAGAGACCCAGTACTTC. This codes for CASSFFPGETQYF. The rearrangement joins TRBV5-1 to TRBJ2-5; D is undetermined. CDR1 and CDR2 (germline): SGHRS, YFSETQ. V was shortened by 2 bases and J by 4 bases, with 9 bases between the two germline ends. The CDR3 covers 13 residues.

In DNA, the CDR3 is TGTGCCAGTAGTCCCTCGGGACCCGGGGGGGATGACTATGGCTACACCTTC. Amino acid sequence: CASSPSGPGGDDYGYTF. The V and J genes are TRBV19 and TRBJ1-2; weak D call: TRBD1 (5 bases). Trimming stripped 5 bases from V and 3 bases from J, with 22 bases between. The CDR3 loop spans 17 amino acids. Germline assignment: CDR1 LNHDA and CDR2 SQIVND (reference sequence).

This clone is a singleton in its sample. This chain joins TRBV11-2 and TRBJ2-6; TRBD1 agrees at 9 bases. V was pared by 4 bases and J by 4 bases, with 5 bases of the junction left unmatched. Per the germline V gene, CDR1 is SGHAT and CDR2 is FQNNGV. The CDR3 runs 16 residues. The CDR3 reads CASSSIQGAGANVLTF. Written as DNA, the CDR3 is TGTGCCAGCAGCTCCATACAGGGGGCCGGGGCCAACGTCCTGACTTTC.

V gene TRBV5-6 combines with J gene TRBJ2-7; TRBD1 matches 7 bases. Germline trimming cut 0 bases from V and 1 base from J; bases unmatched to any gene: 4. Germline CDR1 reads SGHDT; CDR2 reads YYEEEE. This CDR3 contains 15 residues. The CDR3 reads CASSLGQGTSYEQYV. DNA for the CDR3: TGTGCCAGCAGCTTGGGACAGGGAACATCCTACGAGCAGTACGTC.

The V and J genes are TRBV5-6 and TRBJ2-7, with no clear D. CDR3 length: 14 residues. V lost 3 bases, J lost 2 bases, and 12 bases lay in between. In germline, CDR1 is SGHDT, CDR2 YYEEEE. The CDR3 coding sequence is TGTGCCAGCAGCTCTAGACTCCGCCCCTACGAGCAGTACGTC. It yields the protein CASSSRLRPYEQYV.

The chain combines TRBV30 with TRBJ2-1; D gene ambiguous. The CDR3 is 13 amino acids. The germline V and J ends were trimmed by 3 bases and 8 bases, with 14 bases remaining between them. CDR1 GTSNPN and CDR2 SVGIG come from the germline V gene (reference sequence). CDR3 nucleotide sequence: TGTGCCTGGAGCCCCCCCGGCGGTGATGAGCAGTTCTTC. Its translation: CAWSPPGGDEQFF. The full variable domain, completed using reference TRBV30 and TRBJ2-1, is SQTIHQWPATLVQPVGSPLSLECTVEGTSNPNLYWYRQAAGRGLQLLFYSVGIGQISSEVPQNLSASRPQDRQFILSSKKLLLSDSGFYLCAWSPPGGDEQFFGPGTRLTVL.

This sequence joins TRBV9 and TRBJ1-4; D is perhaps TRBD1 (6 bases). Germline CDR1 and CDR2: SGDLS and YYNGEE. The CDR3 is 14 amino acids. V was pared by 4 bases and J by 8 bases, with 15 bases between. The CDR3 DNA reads TGTGCCAGCAGCCCCTCGGGCAGGGGAGAAAAACTGTTTTTT. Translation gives CASSPSGRGEKLFF.

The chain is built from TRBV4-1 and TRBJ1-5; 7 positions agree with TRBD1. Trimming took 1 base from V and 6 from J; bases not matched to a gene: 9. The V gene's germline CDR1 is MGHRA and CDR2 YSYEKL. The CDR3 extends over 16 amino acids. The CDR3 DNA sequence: TGCGCCAGCAGCCAAGGAGAGGGTTCAGGGGGTCAGCCCCAGCATTTT. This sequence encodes CASSQGEGSGGQPQHF.